This is a list of T cell receptor beta chains from one sample in a study of T cells in Graves' hyperthyroidism and ophthalmopathy. TCRdb reprocessed the multiplex PCR reads with MiXCR, giving one entry per CDR3 protein. The table lists roughly 170,000 distinct CDR3 sequences, 15% to 20% of them singletons. The sample comprised blood. The receptors originated from a woman between 50 and 59 years old with Graves' hyperthyroidism. Each CDR3 is given with its conserved first and last residue. D genes are given only for firm matches. Expanded clones get a size class; other rows say once, few or many, or leave the size out.

d_call j_call clone_size v_call cdr3_nt cdr3_aa
TRBD1 TRBJ2-4 many TRBV6-2/TRBV6-3 TGTGCCAGCAGAGAAACAGGGGGCGTAAAAAACATTCAGTACTTC CASRETGGVKNIQYF
. TRBJ2-7 . TRBV12-3/TRBV12-4 TGTGCCAGCAGCAGTAGGGGATATCTCTCCTACGAGCAGTACTTC CASSSRGYLSYEQYF
. TRBJ1-2 . TRBV5-1 TGCGCCAGCAGCTTGGAAGCGTCCGGCTACACCTTC CASSLEASGYTF
TRBD2 TRBJ2-1 many TRBV25-1 TGTGCCAGCCGGACTAGCGGGGTCCGAGACAATGAGCAGTTCTTC CASRTSGVRDNEQFF
. TRBJ1-5 many TRBV2 TGTGCCAGCAGGAATTCGGGACGGGATTTTGAGCCCCAGCATTTT CASRNSGRDFEPQHF
TRBD2 TRBJ2-2 . TRBV7-9 TGTGCCAGCAGCCCGGGACTAGGGAGCACCGGGGAGCTGTTTTTT CASSPGLGSTGELFF
. TRBJ2-5 many TRBV15 TGTGCCACCAGCAGAGGGGGGGACTCAGAGACCCAGTACTTC CATSRGGDSETQYF
TRBD1 TRBJ2-1 many TRBV24-1 TGTGCCACGAGGGGGCCTGGATATTACAATGAGCAGTTCTTC CATRGPGYYNEQFF
TRBD1 TRBJ1-4 few TRBV6-8 TGTGCCAGCAGTTACTTGTGGGACAGTTATGAAAAACTGTTTTTT CASSYLWDSYEKLFF
. TRBJ2-1 many TRBV25-1 TGTGCCAGCAGAGACAGACCTAATGAGCAGTTCTTC CASRDRPNEQFF
. TRBJ1-5 few TRBV18 TGTGCCAGCTCACCCAGGGCGAACAATCAGCCCCAGCATTTT CASSPRANNQPQHF
TRBD1 TRBJ2-2 many TRBV13 TGTGCCAGCAGCCGCAGGGGGTCGGGCGCCGGGGAGCTGTTTTTT CASSRRGSGAGELFF
TRBD2 TRBJ2-7 few TRBV7-9 TGTGCCAGCAGCTCCACTAGCGGGGGGGCCGACGAGCAGTACTTC CASSSTSGGADEQYF
. TRBJ2-7 many TRBV5-1 TGCGCCAGCAGCTTGGCGGGCAGGTCGGGGTACGAGCAGTACTTC CASSLAGRSGYEQYF
. TRBJ2-7 many TRBV7-2 TGTGCCAGCAGCTTAGCCAGGGATCGTGGCGAGCAGTACTTC CASSLARDRGEQYF
. TRBJ1-5 many TRBV24-1 TGTGCCACCAGGGGCGGCGGGAGAGGCAATCAGCCCCAGCATTTT CATRGGGRGNQPQHF
. TRBJ2-5 many TRBV5-1 TGCGCCAGCAGAACCGGTTACCAAGAGACCCAGTACTTC CASRTGYQETQYF
TRBD2 TRBJ2-4 many TRBV19 TGTGCCAGCTCCCGGTTGACTAGCGGGGGATTCAACATTCAGTACTTC CASSRLTSGGFNIQYF
. TRBJ1-5 many TRBV7-2 TGTGCCAGCAGCTGGGCAGGGGATCAGCCCCAGCATTTT CASSWAGDQPQHF
TRBD1 TRBJ1-4 . TRBV7-2 TGTGCCAGCAGCCTACAGGGGGTGAATGAAAAACTGTTTTTT CASSLQGVNEKLFF
. TRBJ1-4 many TRBV5-1 TGCGCCAGCAGCGTGGGGCCCAATGAAAAACTGTTTTTT CASSVGPNEKLFF
TRBD1 TRBJ2-5 many TRBV5-1 TGCGCCAGCAGCTCAGACAGGGCCAAAGAGACCCAGTACTTC CASSSDRAKETQYF
. TRBJ1-1 . TRBV7-3 TGTGCCAGCAGCTCGGGCCGACGGAACACTGAAGCTTTCTTT CASSSGRRNTEAFF
TRBD1 TRBJ1-1 many TRBV19 TGTGCCAGTAGTACACCGGGACAGTACATGAACACTGAAGCTTTCTTT CASSTPGQYMNTEAFF
. TRBJ2-1 few TRBV3-1 TGTGCCAGCAGCCAACTTGTGACAGCTTACAATGAGCAGTCCTTC CASSQLVTAYNEQSF
. TRBJ1-1 . TRBV5-6 TGTGCCAGCAGCAAGCTGGACAAGGTAGCGGCTGAAGCTTTCTTT CASSKLDKVAAEAFF
TRBD2 TRBJ2-1 . TRBV6-2/TRBV6-3 TGTGCCAGCAGTGCAACTAGCGGGGTTTACAATGAGCAGTTCTTC CASSATSGVYNEQFF
TRBD1 TRBJ1-2 many TRBV28 TGTGCCAGCAGGCAAGCCACAGGGGATGGCTACACCTTC CASRQATGDGYTF
TRBD2 TRBJ2-2 many TRBV20-1 TGCAGTGCTAAACCGGGACTAGCGGGGGTCGGGGAGCTGTTTTTT CSAKPGLAGVGELFF
TRBD2 TRBJ2-2 . TRBV7-3 TGTGCCAGCAGCTTGGATCGGGGGGGCCAGGGGGAGCTGTTTTTT CASSLDRGGQGELFF
TRBD1 TRBJ2-1 many TRBV5-4 TGTGCCAGCAGCCCTATCGGAGGTAGGGGGCCTGAGCAGTTCTTC CASSPIGGRGPEQFF
. TRBJ1-1 few TRBV28 TGTGCCAGCAGTTTAAGTGATCTGACAGCCTTCTTT CASSLSDLTAFF
. TRBJ1-1 . TRBV9 TGTGCCAGCAGCGTAGAGGGGGGTCGGAACACTGAAGCTTTCTTT CASSVEGGRNTEAFF
. TRBJ1-5 many TRBV12-3/TRBV12-4 . CASSSSVGGQPQHF
. TRBJ1-2 many TRBV7-9 TGTGCCAGCAGCTTAGAGGTTAGCGGCTACACCTTC CASSLEVSGYTF
. TRBJ1-5 many TRBV28 TGTGCCAGCAGCCCTGACAGGTTTGGGCCCCAGCATTTT CASSPDRFGPQHF
. TRBJ1-5 many TRBV3-1 TGTGCCAGCAGCCAAAAGGCAACCTCGAAGGGTCAGCCCCAGCATTTT CASSQKATSKGQPQHF
. TRBJ1-1 . TRBV12-3/TRBV12-4 TGTGCCAGCAGTTTGCCGGGGGTGAGAACTGAAGCTTTCTTT CASSLPGVRTEAFF
. TRBJ1-1 . TRBV9 TGTGCCAGCAGCGTAGCTGGGTGGAACACTGAAGCTTTCTTT CASSVAGWNTEAFF
. TRBJ2-7 many TRBV7-9 TGTGCCAGCACCCAGGACAGATTCGACGAGCAGTACTTC CASTQDRFDEQYF
. TRBJ1-1 many TRBV12-3/TRBV12-4 TGTGCCAGCAGTTTTAGGGCAGGAGAAGCTTTCTTT CASSFRAGEAFF
. TRBJ1-2 many TRBV4-1 TGCGCCAGCAGCCAAGCTTTGGGAAATGGCTACACCTTC CASSQALGNGYTF
TRBD1 TRBJ1-3 . TRBV5-1 TGCGCCAGCAGCTTCGAGACAGGGGGAAACACCATATATTTT CASSFETGGNTIYF
TRBD1 TRBJ2-7 many TRBV5-1 TGCGCCAGCAGCTTGGCCCGGGACAGGGGGATACACGAGCAGTACTTC CASSLARDRGIHEQYF
. TRBJ1-2 many TRBV28 TGTGCCAGCAGGGGACCCGGGACAAATGTCTATGGCTACACCTTC CASRGPGTNVYGYTF
. TRBJ1-1 . TRBV5-1 TGCGCCAGCAGCGCCTCTATGACGGCTGAAGCTTTCTTT CASSASMTAEAFF
TRBD2 TRBJ2-2 many TRBV9 TGTGCCAGCAGCCCTTTGAGAAGATTAGCGGGGGGTTACACCGGGGAGCTGTTTTTT CASSPLRRLAGGYTGELFF
TRBD1 TRBJ2-7 . TRBV5-1 TGCGCCAGCAGCTACGCCGGGACAGGGGGGTACGGGCAGTACTTC CASSYAGTGGYGQYF
TRBD2 TRBJ2-7 many TRBV14 TGTGCCAGCAGCCATCCACGGTCTAGCGGGGTGTATGCGGAAGAGCAGTACTTC CASSHPRSSGVYAEEQYF
TRBD1 TRBJ1-2 many TRBV9 TGTGCCAGCAGCTCTTTGGGACAGAACTATGGCTACACCTTC CASSSLGQNYGYTF
TRBD1 TRBJ1-2 . TRBV29-1 TGCAGCGTTCCGGGACAGGTAGCAAATGGCTACACCTTC CSVPGQVANGYTF